A selection of T cell receptor beta chains follows, all from one sample in a study of T cell changes during pregnancy in multiple sclerosis. Sequencing was performed with immunoSEQ multiplex PCR; in TCRdb, only in-frame clones are kept and a portion is missing. The table includes tens of thousands of clones, approximately 86% detected once. The starting material was CD8+ T cells from peripheral blood mononuclear cells, obtained before pregnancy. Receptors originate from a female donor with multiple sclerosis, enrolled in a pregnancy study. Each CDR3 is given without its conserved first and last residue. The order of the fields is J gene, V gene, clone size, CDR3 protein. Clone size is shown for a subset of rows, as once, few, many or a class of expanded clone.

j_gene: TRBJ2-5; v_gene: TRBV7-9; abundance: -; CDR3aa: ASSFFETQY
j_gene: TRBJ2-1; v_gene: TRBV10-3; abundance: -; CDR3aa: AIRTTSSREGYNEQF
j_gene: TRBJ2-3; v_gene: TRBV2; abundance: -; CDR3aa: ASTSTPVRDTQY
j_gene: TRBJ1-1; v_gene: TRBV27; abundance: -; CDR3aa: ASSLGRNTEAF
j_gene: TRBJ2-1; v_gene: TRBV9; abundance: -; CDR3aa: ASSAPHSSGVYNEQF
j_gene: TRBJ1-1; v_gene: TRBV2; abundance: -; CDR3aa: ASRPRTGGGYTEAF
j_gene: TRBJ2-2; v_gene: TRBV5-1; abundance: -; CDR3aa: ASSFPLAGGPSNTGELF
j_gene: TRBJ2-1; v_gene: TRBV12-5; abundance: once; CDR3aa: ASGWTGRNEQF
j_gene: TRBJ2-3; v_gene: TRBV2; abundance: -; CDR3aa: ASSEAGLAGVTDTQY
j_gene: TRBJ2-3; v_gene: TRBV9; abundance: -; CDR3aa: ASSVRASGSTDTQY
j_gene: TRBJ2-6; v_gene: TRBV6-1; abundance: -; CDR3aa: ASSAKAGTGYSGANVLT
j_gene: TRBJ2-2; v_gene: TRBV4-1; abundance: -; CDR3aa: ASSQLGGVANTGELF
j_gene: TRBJ2-1; v_gene: TRBV9; abundance: -; CDR3aa: ASSPPGLAGRNEQF
j_gene: TRBJ1-3; v_gene: TRBV15; abundance: once; CDR3aa: ATSRLPGDRAAHSGNTIY
j_gene: TRBJ1-6; v_gene: TRBV19; abundance: -; CDR3aa: ASSMGTDSPLH
j_gene: TRBJ2-7; v_gene: TRBV30; abundance: -; CDR3aa: AWSVQQGSYEQY
j_gene: TRBJ2-2; v_gene: TRBV5-4; abundance: -; CDR3aa: ASSGGRTSGGGRGELF
j_gene: TRBJ1-2; v_gene: TRBV5-1; abundance: -; CDR3aa: ASSTGTGGWGYT
j_gene: TRBJ2-5; v_gene: TRBV28; abundance: -; CDR3aa: ASSSYTDRAQETQY
j_gene: TRBJ2-1; v_gene: TRBV12-2; abundance: -; CDR3aa: ASRQRGGGASDEQF
j_gene: TRBJ2-7; v_gene: TRBV27; abundance: -; CDR3aa: ASRPTNSYEQY
j_gene: TRBJ2-5; v_gene: TRBV5-8; abundance: once; CDR3aa: ASSLDGRTLLQETQY
j_gene: TRBJ2-3; v_gene: TRBV6-1; abundance: once; CDR3aa: ASSEVGEGADTQY
j_gene: TRBJ1-2; v_gene: TRBV2; abundance: -; CDR3aa: ASSVGDFGYT
j_gene: TRBJ2-7; v_gene: TRBV27; abundance: -; CDR3aa: ASSFVVGYEQY
j_gene: TRBJ2-1; v_gene: TRBV6-5; abundance: -; CDR3aa: ASSYETSYNEQF
j_gene: TRBJ2-6; v_gene: TRBV6-1; abundance: -; CDR3aa: ASSRISGANVLT
j_gene: TRBJ1-1; v_gene: TRBV10-3; abundance: -; CDR3aa: AISETKGTGNTEAF
j_gene: TRBJ2-5; v_gene: TRBV28; abundance: -; CDR3aa: ASSAEGVGETQY
j_gene: TRBJ2-1; v_gene: TRBV30; abundance: -; CDR3aa: AWSDEGLERNEQF
j_gene: TRBJ2-1; v_gene: TRBV27; abundance: -; CDR3aa: ASSSLHSRTGVDEQF
j_gene: TRBJ2-7; v_gene: TRBV6-6; abundance: -; CDR3aa: ASSYPEGEGEAQY
j_gene: TRBJ2-7; v_gene: TRBV5-6; abundance: -; CDR3aa: ASSLKTGRIYEQY
j_gene: TRBJ1-2; v_gene: TRBV6-1; abundance: -; CDR3aa: ASSERQGVWEIGYT
j_gene: TRBJ1-2; v_gene: TRBV9; abundance: -; CDR3aa: ASSAGTGNYGYT
j_gene: TRBJ2-1; v_gene: TRBV27; abundance: once; CDR3aa: ASSLAAGGYNEQF
j_gene: TRBJ1-1; v_gene: TRBV4-3; abundance: -; CDR3aa: ASSHLWTGDSEAF